This T cell receptor beta chain was retrieved from a study of naive and memory T cell subsets. Study findings and constraints: In CD4 and CD8 cells, diversity dropped from naive through EMRA.

This CDR3 has 12 residues. The germline V gene encodes CDR1 DFQATT and CDR2 SNEGSKA (reference sequence). The V end was cut by 0 bases, the J end by 10 bases, with 10 bases between. This clonotype has just a few counts. Its antigen is currently unknown. The beta constant-region primer was an equimolar mix of two oligonucleotides covering TRBC1 and TRBC2. Nested alpha and beta constant-region primers with the SP2 primer drove four PCR rounds on ligated cDNA. TCRdb called the UMI-ligation and nested PCR reads again in MiXCR, with one record for every CDR3 protein. There are 130,000 or so distinct CDR3 sequences in the sample; 36% occur only once, and approximately 0.9% lies in the top ten.

The sequencing input was central memory CD4+ T cells from blood. The receptor was isolated from a human donor in good health. V and J are TRBV20-1 and TRBJ2-1; a weak D match, TRBD2 (5 bases). CDR3 nucleotides: TGCAGTGCTAGAGATCCCAAGCGGGAGCAGTTCTTC. This codes for CSARDPKREQFF.